Following are 13 T cell receptor beta chains from one sample sequenced in a study of Graves' ophthalmopathy and Graves' hyperthyroidism. Amplification of the TCR beta CDR3 regions used RNA transcripts (as template). Second-round multiplex PCR came after a first-round RT-PCR that employed HTBI primers. TCRdb independently ran MiXCR on the multiplex PCR reads; one entry per CDR3 protein. The table has 500,000 to 700,000 distinct CDR3 sequences, 35% to 40% seen once. What was sequenced was peripheral blood or thyroid tissue (not recorded which). The receptor source for this set is an adult man with Graves' hyperthyroidism.

In this sample, this clonotype turned up many times. Here the CDR3 DNA reads TGTGCCAGTAGTGTTGGACTAGCGGCCATCTACGAGCAGTACTTC. It specifies CASSVGLAAIYEQYF. The chain carries TRBV19 and TRBJ2-7; 10 bases line up with TRBD2. Germline values: CDR1 LNHDA, CDR2 SQIVND (reference sequence). The CDR3 runs to 15 residues. The V and J ends lost 5 bases and 3 bases, in that order; junction bases with no gene match: 7.

Turning to this clonotype: This sequence may be a read error, since a much larger clone differs from it by one base. The rearrangement joins TRBV12-3 or TRBV12-4 to TRBJ2-7; possibly TRBD2 for D (5 bases). The CDR3 contains 15 residues. V was cut by 5 bases and J by 2 bases, with 16 bases left in between. This CDR3 reads CASSPPTGITYEQYF. The CDR3 region has the DNA TGTGCCAGCAGTCCCCCCACCGGGATCACCTACGAGCAGTACTTC.

This clonotype occurred many times. The chain links TRBV5-6 to TRBJ1-6, with 8 positions matching TRBD1. The germline gives CDR1 SGHDT, CDR2 YYEEEE. This CDR3 comprises 16 residues. V gave up 2 bases and J gave up 3 bases; unmatched junction bases: 4. The CDR3 DNA reads TGTGCCAGCAGCTTACGAGGGACAGGCTATAATTCACCCCTCCACTTT. Translation: CASSLRGTGYNSPLHF.

V and J are TRBV27 and TRBJ2-7; TRBD2 agrees at 12 bases. CDR3 length equals 19 residues. V shed 0 bases and J 5 bases; nucleotides not matched to a gene: 14. Germline loops: CDR1 MNHEY, CDR2 SMNVEV (reference sequence). CDR3 nucleotide sequence: TGTGCCAGCAGTTTATCCGGCCCCACGACTAGCGGGAGAAGGAACGAGCAGTACTTC. Residues: CASSLSGPTTSGRRNEQYF.

This clonotype was detected many times. The CDR3 is CSALDRGQETQYF. DNA for the CDR3: TGCAGCGCCCTCGACAGGGGTCAAGAGACCCAGTACTTC. This sequence joins TRBV29-1 and TRBJ2-5, with TRBD1 matching 8 bases. CDR3 length: 13 residues. Germline-derived CDR1 and CDR2 are SQVTM and ANQGSEA. With 7 bases clipped from V and 2 bases from J, the junction kept 6 bases outside the gene matches.

The table lists this clonotype with many counts. The chain links TRBV10-2 to TRBJ2-5, with TRBD2 identical over 7 bases. Trimming at V came to 4 bases and at J to 5 bases, leaving 4 bases not matched to a gene. The CDR3 is made up of 13 amino acids. The germline V gene has CDR1 WSHSY and CDR2 SAAADI. For the CDR3, the DNA is TGCGCCAGCAGTGTGGGGGAGGGCGAGACCCAGTACTTC. It encodes CASSVGEGETQYF.

This clonotype was counted many times. V and J are TRBV12-3 or TRBV12-4 and TRBJ2-7; 8 nucleotides line up with TRBD1. The CDR3 contains 13 residues. V lost 6 bases to trimming and J lost 2 bases; unmatched junction nucleotides: 3. Here the CDR3 reads CASSGQGAYEQYF. The CDR3 DNA sequence: TGTGCCAGCAGCGGACAGGGCGCCTACGAGCAGTACTTC.

This clonotype was counted at least ten times. The chain carries TRBV18 and TRBJ1-1, with D uncertain. Germline CDR1 KGHSH, CDR2 LQKENI. V was shortened by 3 bases and J by 1 base, with 12 bases between the two germline ends. This CDR3 region has 15 residues. CDR3 sequence: CASSPFSPQNTEAFF. The CDR3 DNA reads as TGTGCCAGCTCACCTTTCTCCCCCCAGAACACTGAAGCTTTCTTT.

The chain carries TRBV20-1 and TRBJ2-3; D uncertain. This CDR3 is built from 14 residues. V gave up 0 bases and J gave up 1 base, with 8 bases separating them. Germline V gene lookup returns CDR1 DFQATT and CDR2 SNEGSKA (reference sequence). CDR3: CSARDGVGTDTQYF. CDR3 sequence (DNA): TGCAGTGCTAGAGATGGTGTGGGCACAGATACGCAGTATTTT.

This clonotype was counted many times. As DNA, the CDR3 is TGTGCCAGCAGTTCCTCATACGGGGGGAGGAAAGAGACCCAGTACTTC. The encoded protein is CASSSSYGGRKETQYF. The chain is built from TRBV6-5 and TRBJ2-5; TRBD2 aligns across 7 bases. J lost 3 bases, V lost 4 bases, and 11 bases had no gene match. Per the germline V gene, CDR1 is MNHEY and CDR2 is SVGAGI. The CDR3 extends over 16 amino acids.

V is TRBV2 and J is TRBJ2-5; 12 bases line up with TRBD2. There are 16 residues in the CDR3. J was trimmed by 4 bases and V by 10 bases; bases with no gene match: 13. Germline CDR1 and CDR2: SNHLY and FYNNEI. The CDR3 region is CAISRTSGVGRETQYF. DNA for the CDR3: TGTGCCATCAGCCGGACTAGCGGGGTCGGGCGAGAGACCCAGTACTTC.

This clonotype showed up many times. This rearrangement joins TRBV10-3 to TRBJ1-1, with TRBD1 matching over 10 bases. The V gene end was trimmed by 6 bases and the J gene end by 3 bases; junction bases not matched to a gene: 4. CDR1 ENHRY and CDR2 SYGVKD come from the germline V gene. The CDR3 totals 14 residues. The CDR3 is CAIRGDRGYTEAFF. The CDR3 nucleotides are TGTGCCATCAGGGGGGACAGGGGTTACACTGAAGCTTTCTTT.

This rearrangement joins TRBV25-1 to TRBJ1-1; 8 nucleotides align to TRBD1. CDR3 length: 17 amino acids. The junction had 18 bases not matched to a gene; V was cut back by 6 bases and J by 6 bases. Germline CDR1 and CDR2: MGHDK and SYGVNS. CDR3: CASSQERGGQGAAEAFF. The DNA for the CDR3 is TGTGCCAGCAGCCAAGAAAGAGGAGGTCAGGGGGCGGCTGAAGCTTTCTTT.